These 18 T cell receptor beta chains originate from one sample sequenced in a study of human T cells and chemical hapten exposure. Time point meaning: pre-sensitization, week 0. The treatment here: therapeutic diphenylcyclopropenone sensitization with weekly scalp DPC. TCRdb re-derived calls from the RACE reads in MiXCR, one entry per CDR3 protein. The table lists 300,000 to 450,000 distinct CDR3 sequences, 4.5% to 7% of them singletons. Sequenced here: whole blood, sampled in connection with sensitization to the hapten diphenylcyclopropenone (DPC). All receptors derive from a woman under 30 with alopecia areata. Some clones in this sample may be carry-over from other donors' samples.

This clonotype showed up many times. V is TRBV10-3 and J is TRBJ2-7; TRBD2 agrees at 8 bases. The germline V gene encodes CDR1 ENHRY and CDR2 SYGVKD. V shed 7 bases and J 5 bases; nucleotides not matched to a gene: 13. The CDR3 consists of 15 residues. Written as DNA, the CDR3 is TGTGCCATCACCATCAACGGGGGGGAACAGCACGAGCAGTACTTC. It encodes CAITINGGEQHEQYF.

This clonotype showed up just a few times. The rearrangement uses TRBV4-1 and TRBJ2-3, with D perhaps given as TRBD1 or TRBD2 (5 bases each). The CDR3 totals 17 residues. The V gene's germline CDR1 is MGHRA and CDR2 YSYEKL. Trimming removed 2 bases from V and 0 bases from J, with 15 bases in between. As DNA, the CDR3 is TGCGCCAGCAGCCAACAAACCGGGACGCCTAGCACAGATACGCAGTATTTT. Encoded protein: CASSQQTGTPSTDTQYF.

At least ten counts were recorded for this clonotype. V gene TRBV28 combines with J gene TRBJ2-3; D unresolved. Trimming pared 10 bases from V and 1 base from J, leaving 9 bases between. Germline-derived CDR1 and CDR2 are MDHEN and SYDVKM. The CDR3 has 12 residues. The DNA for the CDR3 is TGTGCCAATTCTCGGGGCACAGATACGCAGTATTTT. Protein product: CANSRGTDTQYF.

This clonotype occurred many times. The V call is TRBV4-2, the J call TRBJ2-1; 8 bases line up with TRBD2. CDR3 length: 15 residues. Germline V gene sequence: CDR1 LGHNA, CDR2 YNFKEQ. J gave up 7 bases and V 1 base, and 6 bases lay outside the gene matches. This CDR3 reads CASSQAGGTGNEQFF. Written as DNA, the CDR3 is TGTGCCAGCAGCCAAGCGGGGGGGACGGGTAATGAGCAGTTCTTC.

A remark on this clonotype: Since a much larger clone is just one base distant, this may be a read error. CDR3 nucleotide sequence: TGTGCCAGCAGCCAAGACGGGGGTCTCCTCTTCTCTGGTGAGCAGTTCTTC. Protein sequence: CASSQDGGLLFSGEQFF. The chain couples TRBV4-2 to TRBJ2-1, with D possibly TRBD2 on 6 matching bases. V shed 0 bases and J shed 9 bases, with 21 bases lying between them. Looked up from germline, CDR1 is LGHNA and CDR2 is YNFKEQ. CDR3 length: 17 amino acids.

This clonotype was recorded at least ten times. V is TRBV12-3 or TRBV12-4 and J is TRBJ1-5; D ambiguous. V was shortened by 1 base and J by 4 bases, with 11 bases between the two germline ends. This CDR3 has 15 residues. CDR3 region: CASSLGSVGNQPQHF. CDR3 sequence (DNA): TGTGCCAGCAGTTTAGGGTCAGTGGGAAATCAGCCCCAGCATTTT.

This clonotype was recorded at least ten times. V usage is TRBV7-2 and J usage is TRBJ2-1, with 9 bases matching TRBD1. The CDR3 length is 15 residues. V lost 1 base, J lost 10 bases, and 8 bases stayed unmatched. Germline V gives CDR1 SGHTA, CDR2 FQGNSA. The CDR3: CASSLGDRAFGEQFF. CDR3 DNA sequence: TGTGCCAGCAGCTTAGGGGACAGGGCATTCGGGGAGCAGTTCTTC.

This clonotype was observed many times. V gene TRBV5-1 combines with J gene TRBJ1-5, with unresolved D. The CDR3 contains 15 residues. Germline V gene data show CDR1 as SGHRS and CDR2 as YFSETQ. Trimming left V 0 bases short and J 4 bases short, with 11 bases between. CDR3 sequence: CASSLGETLNQPQHF. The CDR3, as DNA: TGCGCCAGCAGCTTGGGCGAAACGCTGAATCAGCCCCAGCATTTT.

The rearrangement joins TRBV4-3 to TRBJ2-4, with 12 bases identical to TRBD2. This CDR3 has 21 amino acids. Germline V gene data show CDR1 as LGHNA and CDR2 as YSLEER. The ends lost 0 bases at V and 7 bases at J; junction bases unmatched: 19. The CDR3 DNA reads TGCGCCAGCAGCCAAGATCTTTTTGCACTAGCGGGGGGAGACTCTCGGAACATTCAGTACTTC. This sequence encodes CASSQDLFALAGGDSRNIQYF.

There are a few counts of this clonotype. The CDR3 loop reads CASSYAGAGGYTF. The CDR3 nucleotides read TGTGCCAGCAGTTACGCAGGGGCAGGAGGCTACACCTTC. The rearrangement links TRBV6-5 to TRBJ1-2, with D possibly being TRBD1 (6 bases). This CDR3 comprises 13 residues. Germline CDR1 MNHEY, CDR2 SVGAGI. Trimming cost V 2 bases and J 8 bases, with 12 bases left between them.

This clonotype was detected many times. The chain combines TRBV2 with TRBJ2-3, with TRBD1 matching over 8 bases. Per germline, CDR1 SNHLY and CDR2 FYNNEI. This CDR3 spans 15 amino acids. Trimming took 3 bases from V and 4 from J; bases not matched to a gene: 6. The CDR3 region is CASSDGRGRPDTQYF. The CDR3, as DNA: TGTGCCAGCAGTGACGGCAGGGGGCGTCCAGATACGCAGTATTTT.

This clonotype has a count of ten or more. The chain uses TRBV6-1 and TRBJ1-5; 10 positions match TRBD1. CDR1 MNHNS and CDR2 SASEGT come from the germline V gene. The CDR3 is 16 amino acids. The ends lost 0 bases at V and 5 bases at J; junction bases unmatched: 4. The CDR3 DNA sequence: TGTGCCAGCAGTGAAGCGCCGGGGACAGGGGATCAGCCCCAGCATTTT. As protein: CASSEAPGTGDQPQHF.

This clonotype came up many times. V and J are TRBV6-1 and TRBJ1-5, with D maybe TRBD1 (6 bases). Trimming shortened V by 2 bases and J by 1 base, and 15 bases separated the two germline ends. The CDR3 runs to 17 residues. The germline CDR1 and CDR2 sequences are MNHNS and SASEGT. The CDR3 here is CASSEWAGAVSNQPQHF. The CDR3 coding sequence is TGTGCCAGCAGTGAATGGGCAGGGGCGGTCAGCAATCAGCCCCAGCATTTT.

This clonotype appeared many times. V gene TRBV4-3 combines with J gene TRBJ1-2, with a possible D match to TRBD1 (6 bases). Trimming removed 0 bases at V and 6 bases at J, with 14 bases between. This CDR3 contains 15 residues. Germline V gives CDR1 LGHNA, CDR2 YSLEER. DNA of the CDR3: TGCGCCAGCAGCCAAGATATGGGGGGCATCGATGGCTACACCTTC. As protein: CASSQDMGGIDGYTF.

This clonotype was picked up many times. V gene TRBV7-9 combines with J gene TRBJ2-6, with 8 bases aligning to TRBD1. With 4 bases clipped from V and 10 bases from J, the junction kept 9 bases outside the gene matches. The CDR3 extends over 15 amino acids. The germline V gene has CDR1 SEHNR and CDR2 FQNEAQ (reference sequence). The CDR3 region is CASSSDRALKNVLTF. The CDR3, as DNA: TGTGCCAGCAGCTCGGACAGGGCTTTGAAGAACGTCCTGACTTTC. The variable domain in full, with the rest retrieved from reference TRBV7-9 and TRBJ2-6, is DTGVSQNPRHKITKRGQNVTFRCDPISEHNRLYWYRQTLGQGPEFLTYFQNEAQLEKSRLLSDRFSAERPKGSFSTLEIQRTEQGDSAMYLCASSSDRALKNVLTFGAGSRLTVL.

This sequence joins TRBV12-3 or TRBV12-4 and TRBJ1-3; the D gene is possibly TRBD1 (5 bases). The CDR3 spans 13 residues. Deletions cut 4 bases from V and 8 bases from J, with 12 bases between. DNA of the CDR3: TGTGCCAGCAGTTCTCGGGACGCCGACACCATATATTTT. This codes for CASSSRDADTIYF.

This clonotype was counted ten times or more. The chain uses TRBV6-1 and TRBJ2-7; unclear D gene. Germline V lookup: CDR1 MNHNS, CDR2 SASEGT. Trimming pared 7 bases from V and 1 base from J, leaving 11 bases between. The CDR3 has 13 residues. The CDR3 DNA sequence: TGTGCCAGCATCAGTCCCAGTTCCTACGAGCAGTACTTC. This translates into CASISPSSYEQYF.

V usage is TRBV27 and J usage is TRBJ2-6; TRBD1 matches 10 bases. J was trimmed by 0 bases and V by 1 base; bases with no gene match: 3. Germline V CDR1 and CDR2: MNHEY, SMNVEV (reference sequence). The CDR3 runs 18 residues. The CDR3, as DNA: TGTGCCAGCAGTTTATGGGGACAGGGGACCTCTGGGGCCAACGTCCTGACTTTC. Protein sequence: CASSLWGQGTSGANVLTF.